This TCR beta chain was captured in a study of blood T cell repertoires in COVID-19. In the study overall: COVID-19 samples from acute and convalescent phases originated in the United States, Italy and Spain. PBMCs, B-cell-depleted T cells, or T cells were the source of the cDNA or gDNA that made up the material.

Methods used by the authors: Amplifying reference gene primers gave estimates of nucleated cell counts. Libraries were prepared by immunoSEQ multiplex PCR; TCRdb keeps only in-frame clonotypes and omits some of them. D and trimming were read from the DNA, whereas the V and J calls and clone size are those reported in that table. The sample lists some 170,000 clones; about 85% were seen once. This CDR3 spans 13 amino acids. V gave up 3 bases and J gave up 4 bases, with 9 bases separating them. The germline gives CDR1 LGHNT, CDR2 FRNRAP. The chain uses TRBV12-5 and TRBJ1-1, with D perhaps TRBD1 (6 bases). This receptor was taken from a middle-aged man with acute or convalescent COVID-19. Material for sequencing was peripheral blood. CDR3 amino acids: CASGFGGPTEAFF. The CDR3 nucleotides read TGTGCTAGTGGTTTCGGGGGGCCCACTGAAGCTTTCTTT.